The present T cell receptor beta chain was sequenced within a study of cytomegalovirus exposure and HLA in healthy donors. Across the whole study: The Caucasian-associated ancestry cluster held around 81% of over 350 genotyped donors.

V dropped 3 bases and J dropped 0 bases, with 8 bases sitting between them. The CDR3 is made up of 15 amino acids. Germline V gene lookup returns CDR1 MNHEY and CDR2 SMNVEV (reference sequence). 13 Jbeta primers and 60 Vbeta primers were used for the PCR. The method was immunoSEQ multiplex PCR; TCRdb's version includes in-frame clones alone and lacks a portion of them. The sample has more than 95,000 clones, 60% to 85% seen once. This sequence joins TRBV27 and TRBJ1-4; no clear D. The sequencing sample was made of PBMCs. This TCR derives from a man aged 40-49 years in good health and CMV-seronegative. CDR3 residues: CASSFGVATNEKLFF. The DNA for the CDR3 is TGTGCCAGCAGTTTCGGTGTTGCAACTAATGAAAAACTGTTTTTT. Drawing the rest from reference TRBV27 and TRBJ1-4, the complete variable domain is EAQVTQNPRYLITVTGKKLTVTCSQNMNHEYMSWYRQDPGLGLRQIYYSMNVEVTDKGDVPEGYKVSRKEKRNFPLILESPSPNQTSLYFCASSFGVATNEKLFFGSGTQLSVL.